The 17 T cell receptor beta chains listed next were all sequenced from one sample in a study of blood T cell repertoires in COVID-19. Clones were sequenced by immunoSEQ multiplex PCR, and TCRdb holds only the in-frame ones, with some missing. This table has 360,000 or so clones, nearly 90% appearing once. The sequenced sample consisted of peripheral blood. These receptor sequences come from a man aged 18-30 years with active or convalescent COVID-19.

The chain employs TRBV24-1 and TRBJ2-1, with 16 bases matching TRBD2. The CDR3 sequence is 19 residues long. The ends lost 4 bases at V and 7 bases at J; junction bases unmatched: 12. Per the germline V gene, CDR1 is KGHDR and CDR2 is SFDVKD. CDR3 nucleotides: TGTGCCACCAGTGACTCCAAGGGACTAGCGGGGGGGGTTAGGAATGAGCAGTTCTTC. It is translated as CATSDSKGLAGGVRNEQFF.

The rearrangement uses TRBV28 and TRBJ2-1; a weak D match, TRBD1 (6 bases). In germline, CDR1 is MDHEN, CDR2 SYDVKM. Trimming removed 6 bases at V and 14 bases at J, with 17 bases between. The CDR3 totals 12 residues. The CDR3 loop reads CASRLGQLSEFF. Here the CDR3 DNA reads TGTGCCAGCAGGCTAGGACAGTTGAGCGAGTTCTTC.

Worth noting for this clone: Other DNA sequences from this sample encode an identical CDR3 as well. The genes are TRBV19 and TRBJ2-5; weak D call: TRBD1 (6 bases). CDR1 and CDR2 (germline): LNHDA, SQIVND (reference sequence). The CDR3 contains 13 residues. V shed 3 bases and J shed 5 bases, with 10 bases lying between them. The CDR3 spells CASSIGRGETQYF. In nucleotides, the CDR3 is TGTGCCAGTAGTATCGGAAGGGGGGAGACCCAGTACTTC.

The genes are TRBV20-1 and TRBJ1-2; possible D gene TRBD1, 6 bases. The CDR3 is made up of 10 amino acids. Germline V gene sequence: CDR1 DFQATT, CDR2 SNEGSKA (reference sequence). The V and J ends lost 6 bases and 8 bases respectively, with 10 bases between them. The CDR3 here is CSAQGRGYTF. DNA of the CDR3: TGCAGTGCACAGGGCCGCGGCTACACCTTC.

The rearrangement links TRBV12-3 or TRBV12-4 to TRBJ2-3; D might be TRBD1 (6 bases). The CDR3 consists of 13 residues. V lost 6 bases and J 3 bases, leaving 10 bases between the germline ends. The CDR3 region has the DNA TGTGCCAGCAGCCACAGGGTAACAGATACGCAGTATTTT. Residues: CASSHRVTDTQYF.

This clone was counted a single time. The rearrangement uses TRBV19 and TRBJ1-5; D is perhaps TRBD1 (6 bases). Looked up from germline, CDR1 is LNHDA and CDR2 is SQIVND (reference sequence). Trimming removed 7 bases from V and 7 bases from J, with 20 bases in between. This CDR3 region has 15 residues. The CDR3 region is CASNPLGGLRQPQHF. CDR3 DNA: TGTGCCAGTAACCCATTAGGGGGATTGCGACAGCCCCAGCATTTT.

This clone was found once. The genes are TRBV6-5 and TRBJ1-2, with 8 bases fitting TRBD1. The CDR3 contains 14 residues. Germline trimming cut 5 bases from V and 5 bases from J; bases unmatched to any gene: 7. The germline V gene has CDR1 MNHEY and CDR2 SVGAGI. Written as DNA, the CDR3 is TGTGCCAGCAGTCGGACAGGGCGGGCGTATGGCTACACCTTC. Its translation: CASSRTGRAYGYTF.

In this sample, this clone turned up a few times. This chain uses TRBV7-2 with TRBJ1-5; D unresolved. The CDR3 consists of 13 residues. Trimming took off 3 bases at V and 0 bases at J, with 3 bases between the two ends. Germline V lookup: CDR1 SGHTA, CDR2 FQGNSA. CDR3 amino acids: CASSFGSNQPQHF. The CDR3 DNA sequence: TGTGCCAGCAGCTTCGGTAGCAATCAGCCCCAGCATTTT.

The V and J genes are TRBV20-1 and TRBJ2-1; tentatively, D is TRBD2 (6 bases). Germline V gene data show CDR1 as DFQATT and CDR2 as SNEGSKA (reference sequence). This CDR3 spans 13 amino acids. The V end was cut by 3 bases, the J end by 15 bases, with 21 bases between. The CDR3: CSASGRTLRFLFF. CDR3 bases: TGCAGTGCTAGTGGGAGGACCCTACGTTTTCTGTTCTTC.

CDR3 in amino acids: CASSISRVPYGYTF. Here the CDR3 DNA reads TGTGCCAGCAGTATCTCCAGGGTCCCCTATGGCTACACCTTC. V usage is TRBV28 and J usage is TRBJ1-2; the D gene is possibly TRBD1 (5 bases). With 5 bases removed from V and 4 bases from J, the gap between germline ends came to 14 bases. Per germline, CDR1 MDHEN and CDR2 SYDVKM. This CDR3 spans 14 amino acids.

This rearrangement joins TRBV5-6 to TRBJ2-5, with TRBD2 matching 8 bases. This CDR3 contains 14 residues. The germline gives CDR1 SGHDT, CDR2 YYEEEE. J gave up 5 bases and V 4 bases, and 7 bases lay outside the gene matches. DNA for the CDR3: TGTGCCAGCAGCGTTAGCGGGGCCCGGGAGACCCAGTACTTC. Translation gives CASSVSGARETQYF.

The J gene is TRBJ1-4, the V gene TRBV10-1; D remains ambiguous. V was trimmed by 1 base and J by 2 bases, leaving 11 bases between them. The CDR3 runs to 16 residues. Germline CDR1 and CDR2: WNHNN and SYGVQD (reference sequence). Here the CDR3 DNA reads TGCGCCAGCAGTGAGTATGGGCCTCCGACTAATGAAAAACTGTTTTTT. Its protein is CASSEYGPPTNEKLFF.

This clone was recorded only once. The V call is TRBV28, the J call TRBJ1-3, with D tentatively TRBD1 (5 bases). CDR3 length: 16 amino acids. V was shortened by 6 bases and J by 1 base, with 16 bases between the two germline ends. Germline V gene lookup returns CDR1 MDHEN and CDR2 SYDVKM. This CDR3 is CASRNTGRVSGNTIYF. In DNA form, the CDR3 reads TGTGCCAGCAGGAACACAGGCCGGGTTTCTGGAAACACCATATATTTT.

The rearrangement joins TRBV11-2 to TRBJ1-4; 8 bases are a match to TRBD1. Germline CDR1 and CDR2: SGHAT and FQNNGV. This CDR3 has 16 amino acids. V was pared by 5 bases and J by 8 bases, with 13 bases of the junction left unmatched. The chain's CDR3 is CASSRGTGLTGEKLFF. CDR3 in DNA: TGTGCCAGCAGCCGAGGGACAGGCCTTACGGGGGAAAAACTGTTTTTT.

The chain uses TRBV5-5 and TRBJ2-1, with D possibly being TRBD2 (6 bases). Germline lookup yields CDR1 SGHKS and CDR2 YYEKEE (reference sequence). The V end lost 6 bases, the J end lost 8 bases, and 21 bases lay between the germline ends. The CDR3 runs to 15 residues. CDR3 in DNA: TGTGCCAGCATCAATAGGGGTACTAGCTTCGATGAGCAGTTCTTC. Amino acid sequence: CASINRGTSFDEQFF. The variable domain in full, with the rest retrieved from reference TRBV5-5 and TRBJ2-1, is DAGVTQSPTHLIKTRGQQVTLRCSPISGHKSVSWYQQVLGQGPQFIFQYYEKEERGRGNFPDRFSARQFPNYSSELNVNALLLGDSALYLCASINRGTSFDEQFFGPGTRLTVL.

The chain couples TRBV7-2 to TRBJ1-2; perhaps TRBD1 as D (5 bases). This CDR3 region has 15 residues. The germline V and J ends were trimmed by 1 base and 6 bases, with 15 bases remaining between them. The germline V gene encodes CDR1 SGHTA and CDR2 FQGNSA. The CDR3 here is CASSLVGTGKDGYTF. CDR3 coding DNA: TGTGCCAGCAGCTTAGTGGGAACAGGCAAGGATGGCTACACCTTC.

The chain carries TRBV5-1 and TRBJ2-1; 8 bases agree with TRBD2. The CDR3 covers 17 residues. Unmatched junction bases numbered 13, after V lost 6 bases and J lost 2 bases. The germline V gene has CDR1 SGHRS and CDR2 YFSETQ. DNA for the CDR3: TGCGCCAGCACCCTCGGGGGGGGAATGGGCCCCTACAATGAGCAGTTCTTC. It codes for CASTLGGGMGPYNEQFF.